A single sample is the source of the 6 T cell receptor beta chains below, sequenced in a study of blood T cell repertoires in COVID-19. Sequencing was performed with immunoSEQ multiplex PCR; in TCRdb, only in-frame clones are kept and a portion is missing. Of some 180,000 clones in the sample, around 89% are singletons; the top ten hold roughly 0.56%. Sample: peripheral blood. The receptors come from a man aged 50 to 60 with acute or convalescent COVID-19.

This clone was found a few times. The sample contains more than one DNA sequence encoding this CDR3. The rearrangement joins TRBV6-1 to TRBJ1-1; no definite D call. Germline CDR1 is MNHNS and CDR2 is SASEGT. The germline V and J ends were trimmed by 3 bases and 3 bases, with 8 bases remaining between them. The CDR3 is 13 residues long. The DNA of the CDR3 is TGTGCCAGCAGTGAGGGCAGGTACACTGAAGCTTTCTTT. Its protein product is CASSEGRYTEAFF.

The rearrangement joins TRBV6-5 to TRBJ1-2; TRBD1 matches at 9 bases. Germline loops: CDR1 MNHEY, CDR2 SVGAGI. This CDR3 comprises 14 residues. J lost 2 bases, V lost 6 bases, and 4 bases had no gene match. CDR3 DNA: TGTGCCAGCAGGACACAGGGGGCGAACTATGGCTACACCTTC. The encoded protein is CASRTQGANYGYTF.

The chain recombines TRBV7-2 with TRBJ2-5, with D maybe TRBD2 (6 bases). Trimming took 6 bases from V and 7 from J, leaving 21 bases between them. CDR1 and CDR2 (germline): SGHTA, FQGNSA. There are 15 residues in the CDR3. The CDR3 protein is CASSPTGGNLGTQYF. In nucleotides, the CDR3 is TGTGCCAGCAGTCCTACTGGGGGGAACCTCGGGACCCAGTACTTC.

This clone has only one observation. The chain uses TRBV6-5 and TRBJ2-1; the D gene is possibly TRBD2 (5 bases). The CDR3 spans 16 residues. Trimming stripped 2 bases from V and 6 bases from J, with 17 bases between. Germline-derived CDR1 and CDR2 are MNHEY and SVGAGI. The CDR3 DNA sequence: TGTGCCAGCAGTTACGTTGCGGCTAGCCGGCGCAATGAGCAGTTCTTC. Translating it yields CASSYVAASRRNEQFF.

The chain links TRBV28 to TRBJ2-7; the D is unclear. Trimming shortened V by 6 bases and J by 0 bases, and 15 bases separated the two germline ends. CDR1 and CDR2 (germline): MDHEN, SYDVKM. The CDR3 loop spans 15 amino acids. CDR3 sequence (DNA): TGTGCCAGCAGAGAAACCGTCGGGTCCTCCTACGAGCAGTACTTC. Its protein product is CASRETVGSSYEQYF.

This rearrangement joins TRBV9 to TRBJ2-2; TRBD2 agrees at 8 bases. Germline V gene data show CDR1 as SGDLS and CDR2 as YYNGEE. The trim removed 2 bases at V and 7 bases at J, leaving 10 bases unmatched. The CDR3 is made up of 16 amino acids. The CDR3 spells CASSVSAGARDGELFF. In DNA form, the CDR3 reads TGTGCCAGCAGCGTGTCAGCGGGGGCCCGGGACGGGGAGCTGTTTTTT.